This TCR beta chain was identified during a study of response to subunit inactivated influenza vaccine. Findings of the study overall: Seasonal influenza vaccination, on each occasion, was suggested by the authors to recruit few new T cells.

CDR3 length equals 9 residues. Germline V CDR1 and CDR2: DFQATT, SNEGSKA (reference sequence). V was clipped by 4 bases and J by 8 bases, with 5 bases between them. Concerning this clonotype: Its antigen remains unknown.

TCRdb reprocessed the RT-PCR reads via MiXCR and lists one record per CDR3 protein. The table lists fewer than 600,000 distinct CDR3 sequences, more than 7% of them singletons. The V and J genes are TRBV20-1 and TRBJ1-2; no clear D. This sequence originates from a man between 45 and 75 years old who received an inactivated influenza vaccine. Source: PBMCs from blood, taken around 25 months after vaccination. The CDR3 loop reads CSAMGGYTF. The CDR3 region has the DNA TGCAGTGCTATGGGAGGCTACACCTTC.